A single sample is the source of the 31 T cell receptor beta chains below, sequenced in a study of cytomegalovirus exposure and HLA in healthy donors (dated by TCRdb to about 2017). Libraries were prepared through the immunoSEQ multiplex PCR assay. A mixture of 60 forward primers for TCR Vbeta segments and 13 reverse primers for TCR Jbeta segments was used in the multiplex PCR. Here the immuneACCESS table is served through TCRdb, limited to in-frame sequences with V and J called. Missing clones are a known gap in these copies; in checked studies unresolved V genes cover under half, and the rest lacks a known reason. The sample table contains a few hundred thousand clones; only one count was recorded for around 83% of them. The ten biggest clones cover roughly 1.3% of the sample. Sequencing used PBMCs. The receptors originated from a girl aged 10-17 years in good health and CMV-seronegative.

This chain joins TRBV5-1 and TRBJ1-1; 7 bases align to TRBD1. V gave up 0 bases and J gave up 0 bases; unmatched junction bases: 5. The CDR3 spans 16 residues. Per the germline V gene, CDR1 is SGHRS and CDR2 is YFSETQ. The CDR3 DNA is TGCGCCAGCAGCTTGGAGGGGGCAGGGTTGAACACTGAAGCTTTCTTT. Translated: CASSLEGAGLNTEAFF.

The chain is built from TRBV27 and TRBJ2-5, with 7 bases aligning to TRBD2. With 5 bases clipped from V and 5 bases from J, the junction kept 14 bases outside the gene matches. The germline V gene encodes CDR1 MNHEY and CDR2 SMNVEV (reference sequence). The CDR3 has 16 residues. CDR3 protein: CASSPISGAARETQYF. The CDR3 nucleotides are TGTGCCAGCAGTCCGATAAGCGGGGCCGCGAGGGAGACCCAGTACTTC.

This chain connects TRBV5-5 to TRBJ1-6; the D gene is possibly TRBD1 (6 bases). The CDR3 totals 16 residues. V was shortened by 4 bases and J by 7 bases, with 18 bases between the two germline ends. CDR1 is SGHKS and CDR2 is YYEKEE in the germline V gene (reference sequence). In DNA, the CDR3 is TGTGCCAGCAGCCGGGTCAAGGCGGGGGGCAATTCACCCCTCCACTTT. Translation: CASSRVKAGGNSPLHF. Combining the CDR3 with reference TRBV5-5 and TRBJ1-6 gives the whole variable domain DAGVTQSPTHLIKTRGQQVTLRCSPISGHKSVSWYQQVLGQGPQFIFQYYEKEERGRGNFPDRFSARQFPNYSSELNVNALLLGDSALYLCASSRVKAGGNSPLHFGNGTRLTVT.

The chain has TRBV12-5 and TRBJ1-6; weak D call: TRBD1 (6 bases). This CDR3 spans 13 amino acids. Germline V CDR1 and CDR2: LGHNT, FRNRAP. The V end was cut by 7 bases, the J end by 7 bases, with 11 bases between. CDR3: CASERQENSPLHF. In DNA form, the CDR3 reads TGTGCTAGTGAAAGACAGGAGAATTCACCCCTCCACTTT.

The J gene is TRBJ2-5, the V gene TRBV7-3, with 10 bases matching TRBD2. V dropped 5 bases and J dropped 5; count of bases not matched to a gene: 8. Germline values: CDR1 SGHTA, CDR2 FQGTGA. This CDR3 has 15 amino acids. CDR3 sequence: CASSLSGGAMETQYF. Written as DNA, the CDR3 is TGTGCCAGCAGCCTCAGCGGGGGGGCTATGGAGACCCAGTACTTC.

This clone was seen a few times. The V gene is TRBV6-5, the J gene TRBJ1-1, with D maybe TRBD1 (5 bases). CDR3 length equals 13 residues. Germline CDR1 and CDR2: MNHEY and SVGAGI. Trimming stripped 5 bases from V and 1 base from J, with 8 bases between. CDR3 in DNA: TGTGCCAGCAGTCGACAGCCGAACACTGAAGCTTTCTTT. It specifies CASSRQPNTEAFF.

The V and J genes are TRBV27 and TRBJ2-3, with TRBD2 matching 16 bases. CDR3 length equals 20 residues. Germline CDR1 is MNHEY and CDR2 is SMNVEV (reference sequence). The V and J ends lost 6 bases and 7 bases, in that order; junction bases with no gene match: 19. This chain's CDR3 is CASRAFGTSGGAGKRNTQYF. DNA of the CDR3: TGTGCCAGCAGGGCCTTTGGGACTAGCGGGGGGGCCGGCAAGAGGAATACGCAGTATTTT.

A single count supports this clone. The chain joins TRBV19 to TRBJ1-5, with a tentative D call TRBD1 (5 bases). Trimming cost V 2 bases and J 4 bases, with 12 bases left between them. From germline, CDR1 is LNHDA and CDR2 SQIVND (reference sequence). The CDR3 contains 15 residues. Here the CDR3 reads CASSIRDSLNQPQHF. CDR3 coding DNA: TGTGCCAGTAGTATACGCGACAGCTTAAATCAGCCCCAGCATTTT.

Concerning this clone: The same CDR3 also results from other DNA sequences found in this sample. The gene calls are TRBV15 and TRBJ2-3; a weak D match, TRBD1 (6 bases). CDR1 and CDR2 (germline): LNHNV, YYDKDF (reference sequence). V lost 1 base, J lost 1 base, and 18 bases lay in between. The CDR3 is made up of 18 amino acids. The CDR3: CATSRAQMVRGGTDTQYF. The CDR3 nucleotides read TGTGCCACCAGCAGAGCCCAGATGGTCAGGGGAGGCACAGATACGCAGTATTTT. Full variable domain (outside the CDR3, taken from reference TRBV15 and TRBJ2-3): DAMVIQNPRYQVTQFGKPVTLSCSQTLNHNVMYWYQQKSSQAPKLLFHYYDKDFNNEADTPDNFQSRRPNTSFCFLDIRSPGLGDTAMYLCATSRAQMVRGGTDTQYFGPGTRLTVL.

CDR3 protein: CASSPRDRGNTEAFF. The CDR3 DNA follows: TGTGCCAGCAGCCCGAGGGACAGGGGGAACACTGAAGCTTTCTTT. V gene TRBV6-5 combines with J gene TRBJ1-1; 10 bases map to TRBD1. V dropped 6 bases and J dropped 1; count of bases not matched to a gene: 5. The CDR3 runs 15 residues. The germline CDR1 and CDR2 sequences are MNHEY and SVGAGI.

The gene calls are TRBV25-1 and TRBJ2-7; 14 bases map to TRBD2. The ends lost 4 bases at V and 3 bases at J; junction bases unmatched: 11. Germline lookup yields CDR1 MGHDK and CDR2 SYGVNS. The CDR3 sequence is 18 residues long. This chain's CDR3 is CASSVSPGLAGGGYEQYF. CDR3 DNA sequence: TGTGCCAGCAGTGTTTCTCCAGGACTAGCGGGAGGAGGCTACGAGCAGTACTTC.

The genes are TRBV2 and TRBJ2-7; D remains ambiguous. Germline CDR1 SNHLY, CDR2 FYNNEI. CDR3 size: 12 residues. V lost 7 bases to trimming and J lost 3 bases, with 10 bases between them. CDR3 DNA sequence: TGTGCCAGCACCAGAGCGATCTACGAGCAGTACTTC. This translates into CASTRAIYEQYF.

The rearrangement joins TRBV11-2 to TRBJ2-5; 9 bases map to TRBD2. The J call may be wrong; the DNA end is better matched by TRBJ2-7. The germline V gene has CDR1 SGHAT and CDR2 FQNNGV. The CDR3 length is 16 residues. Written as DNA, the CDR3 is TGTGCCAGCAGCCCTAGGGAAGGGGGACTAGCAGTCGAGCAGTACTTC. It specifies CASSPREGGLAVEQYF.

A word on this clone: At the DNA level, this CDR3 is encoded by other sequences in the same sample as well. V and J are TRBV7-9 and TRBJ2-6; the match to TRBD2 covers 7 bases. The CDR3 spans 15 residues. Germline V lookup: CDR1 SEHNR, CDR2 FQNEAQ (reference sequence). V shed 3 bases and J 2 bases; nucleotides not matched to a gene: 1. The CDR3 coding sequence is TGTGCCAGCAGCTTTGCGGGGGCTGGGGCCAACGTCCTGACTTTC. Translating it yields CASSFAGAGANVLTF. The full variable domain, in which reference TRBV7-9 and TRBJ2-6 provide the parts outside the CDR3, is DTGVSQNPRHKITKRGQNVTFRCDPISEHNRLYWYRQTLGQGPEFLTYFQNEAQLEKSRLLSDRFSAERPKGSFSTLEIQRTEQGDSAMYLCASSFAGAGANVLTFGAGSRLTVL.

The chain has TRBV5-6 and TRBJ1-2; 7 bases map to TRBD1. Germline V gene data show CDR1 as SGHDT and CDR2 as YYEEEE. The V segment lost 5 bases and the J segment 2 bases; nucleotides outside the gene matches: 3. The CDR3 has 13 amino acids. The CDR3 coding sequence is TGTGCCAGCAGGCTACAGGGGAACTATGGCTACACCTTC. The encoded protein is CASRLQGNYGYTF.

This clone has only a few counts. The V and J genes are TRBV7-3 and TRBJ2-3, with 7 positions matching TRBD2. CDR1 and CDR2 (germline): SGHTA, FQGTGA. The CDR3 runs 14 residues. V shed 5 bases, J shed 6 bases, and the junction held 8 bases outside the gene matches. CDR3 DNA: TGTGCCAGCAGCAAGCGGACTAGAGGGGATACGCAGTATTTT. Its translation: CASSKRTRGDTQYF.

This clone has a handful of counts. The rearrangement uses TRBV9 and TRBJ1-2; D is unclear. The CDR3 totals 14 residues. Trimming stripped 0 bases from V and 5 bases from J, with 11 bases between. Looked up from germline, CDR1 is SGDLS and CDR2 is YYNGEE. The DNA of the CDR3 is TGTGCCAGCAGCGTAGCTGGAGCTCGTTATGGCTACACCTTC. Translating gives CASSVAGARYGYTF.

For this clone: One junction end disagrees with the germline gene, perhaps due to a read error. This chain uses TRBV28 with TRBJ2-5; maybe TRBD2 (7 bases). This CDR3 spans 12 amino acids. The V gene's germline CDR1 is MDHEN and CDR2 SYDVKM. In nucleotides, the CDR3 is TGTGCCAGCAGTCCGTCTCTGGGGGGGCGGGACTTC. It translates to CASSPSLGGRDF.

V gene TRBV2 combines with J gene TRBJ2-1; the match to TRBD2 covers 7 bases. The J segment lost 2 bases and the V segment lost 2 bases, leaving 9 bases of the junction unmatched. The CDR3 extends over 17 amino acids. CDR1 is SNHLY and CDR2 is FYNNEI in the germline V gene. DNA of the CDR3: TGTGCCAGCAGTGAACGCCCGGGAGGCCCCCCCTACAATGAGCAGTTCTTC. As protein: CASSERPGGPPYNEQFF. The full variable domain, with the rest looked up from reference TRBV2 and TRBJ2-1, is EPEVTQTPSHQVTQMGQEVILRCVPISNHLYFYWYRQILGQKVEFLVSFYNNEISEKSEIFDDQFSVERPDGSNFTLKIRSTKLEDSAMYFCASSERPGGPPYNEQFFGPGTRLTVL.

CDR3 sequence reads: CASSPGTGAYEQYF. CDR3 DNA: TGTGCCAGCAGCCCCGGGACAGGGGCCTACGAGCAGTACTTC. V is TRBV7-3 and J is TRBJ2-7; 10 positions agree with TRBD1. This CDR3 has 14 amino acids. The germline gives CDR1 SGHTA, CDR2 FQGTGA. Germline trimming cut 5 bases from V and 2 bases from J; bases unmatched to any gene: 3. Full variable domain (outside the CDR3, taken from reference TRBV7-3 and TRBJ2-7): GAGVSQTPSNKVTEKGKYVELRCDPISGHTALYWYRQSLGQGPEFLIYFQGTGAADDSGLPNDRFFAVRPEGSVSTLKIQRTERGDSAVYLCASSPGTGAYEQYFGPGTRLTVT.

This sequence joins TRBV5-3 and TRBJ1-6; 8 bases agree with TRBD1. TRBV5-3 qualifies as an ORF whose function is uncertain. There are 15 residues in the CDR3. V lost 6 bases to trimming and J lost 10 bases; unmatched junction nucleotides: 12. The DNA of the CDR3 is TGTGCCAGAAAAACGCGGACAGGGAAAGGATCACCCCTCCACTTT. Protein sequence: CARKTRTGKGSPLHF.

This chain's CDR3 is CASRDIAYYGYTF. The DNA for the CDR3 is TGTGCCAGTCGGGACATTGCCTACTATGGCTACACCTTC. The V gene is TRBV19, the J gene TRBJ1-2, with a possible D match to TRBD1 (6 bases). The CDR3 totals 13 residues. Trimming left V 8 bases short and J 3 bases short, with 13 bases between. Germline loops: CDR1 LNHDA, CDR2 SQIVND (reference sequence).

The chain uses TRBV5-1 and TRBJ2-1; TRBD2 is a possible D gene (7 bases). V shed 7 bases and J shed 5 bases, with 19 bases lying between them. The CDR3 has 15 residues. Germline V gene sequence: CDR1 SGHRS, CDR2 YFSETQ. CDR3 nucleotide sequence: TGCGCCAGCTTTCTCGAGGGGGGGCGGAACAATGAGCAGTTCTTC. This sequence encodes CASFLEGGRNNEQFF.

This clone was recorded only once. This chain connects TRBV7-9 to TRBJ2-5, with TRBD1 identical over 7 bases. The CDR3 runs to 16 residues. V shed 1 base and J 5 bases; nucleotides not matched to a gene: 10. The germline V gene encodes CDR1 SEHNR and CDR2 FQNEAQ (reference sequence). The CDR3 nucleotides are TGTGCCAGCAGCTTAGTGAGTGTGGGACAGTTGGAGACCCAGTACTTC. Its translation is CASSLVSVGQLETQYF.

The chain has TRBV6-4 and TRBJ2-3; D ambiguous. Trimming stripped 3 bases from V and 2 bases from J, with 6 bases between. The germline CDR1 and CDR2 sequences are MRHNA and SNTAGT. The CDR3 length is 13 residues. Written as DNA, the CDR3 is TGTGCCAGCAGTGAGGGCGCCACAGATACGCAGTATTTT. It encodes CASSEGATDTQYF.

The chain joins TRBV7-9 to TRBJ2-4; weak D call: TRBD2 (5 bases). This CDR3 has 18 amino acids. V was shortened by 0 bases and J by 4 bases, with 19 bases between the two germline ends. Germline V gene sequence: CDR1 SEHNR, CDR2 FQNEAQ (reference sequence). The CDR3 protein is CASSLAMEKRLFKNIQYF. The CDR3 coding sequence is TGTGCCAGCAGCTTAGCGATGGAGAAGCGGCTATTTAAAAACATTCAGTACTTC.

This chain joins TRBV28 and TRBJ1-3; a possible D gene is TRBD1 (5 bases). This CDR3 is built from 14 residues. Trimming cost V 5 bases and J 0 bases, with 8 bases left between them. The germline V gene has CDR1 MDHEN and CDR2 SYDVKM. CDR3: CASSPDSSGNTIYF. The CDR3 DNA is TGTGCCAGCAGTCCAGACAGCTCTGGAAACACCATATATTTT.

The V gene is TRBV5-4, the J gene TRBJ2-5, with D possibly being TRBD1 (6 bases). Trimming cost V 1 base and J 4 bases, with 14 bases left between them. The CDR3 covers 15 residues. Germline-derived CDR1 and CDR2 are SGHNT and YYREEE (reference sequence). The CDR3 nucleotides are TGTGCCAGCAGCTTGTCGCTGGGGGCTCGAGAGACCCAGTACTTC. Translating gives CASSLSLGARETQYF.

Note on this clone: The same CDR3 can be traced to other DNA sequences in this sample. This chain connects TRBV4-2 to TRBJ1-2; D not resolved. The CDR3 runs to 15 residues. With 3 bases removed from V and 8 bases from J, the gap between germline ends came to 19 bases. Germline assignment: CDR1 LGHNA and CDR2 YNFKEQ. The CDR3 sequence: CASSQGRLLEGGYTF. The DNA of the CDR3 is TGTGCCAGCAGCCAGGGTCGGTTACTCGAGGGAGGCTACACCTTC.

This chain connects TRBV4-2 to TRBJ2-3; TRBD2 aligns across 9 bases. This CDR3 has 15 residues. The V gene's germline CDR1 is LGHNA and CDR2 YNFKEQ. The V gene end was trimmed by 1 base and the J gene end by 6 bases; junction bases not matched to a gene: 5. CDR3 nucleotide sequence: TGTGCCAGCAGCCAAGTTAGCGGGGGCTGGGATACGCAGTATTTT. Translation gives CASSQVSGGWDTQYF.

The chain uses TRBV27 and TRBJ2-2; 8 positions match TRBD1. This CDR3 spans 16 amino acids. Germline CDR1 is MNHEY and CDR2 is SMNVEV (reference sequence). The J segment lost 6 bases and the V segment lost 0 bases, leaving 6 bases of the junction unmatched. The CDR3 protein is CASSLSTGVSSGELFF. The DNA for the CDR3 is TGTGCCAGCAGTTTATCGACAGGGGTCTCGTCCGGGGAGCTGTTTTTT.